The sequence of this T cell receptor beta chain was determined in a study of shared clonotypes between healthy human individuals. Study information: Three plates were used per donor for CD4 naive, three for CD4 memory, two for CD8 naive and one for CD8 memory. Study findings and constraints: Generation probabilities of non-shared clonotypes were lower (relative to those shared by all four donors).

As concerns this clone: Antigen unknown.

CD45RA-negative memory and CD45RA+ naive subsets were split from the CD4+ cells. V lost 2 bases and J 5 bases, leaving 10 bases between the germline ends. The CDR3 sequence is 13 residues long. Per the germline V gene, CDR1 is MNHEY and CDR2 is SVGAGI. The data were produced by immunoSEQ multiplex PCR, yet TCRdb's version contains in-frame clones alone and is incomplete. The repertoire holds more than 1,200,000 clones, with around 98.5% as singletons. The specimen was naive CD4+ T cells sorted from blood. Indicated subset: CD45RA+ positively selected. The rearrangement uses TRBV6-5 and TRBJ2-7, with D possibly TRBD2 on 5 matching bases. This TCR was sampled from a man aged 25-40 years in good health. The CDR3 DNA follows: TGTGCCAGCAGTTACAAAGCGGACCACGAGCAGTACTTC. Its translation is CASSYKADHEQYF.